Listed below are T cell receptor beta chains from one sample, sequenced in a study of shared clonotypes between healthy human individuals. Assay: immunoSEQ multiplex PCR; the TCRdb copy retains only in-frame clones and omits some. Seen here are roughly 1,000,000 clones, around three quarters observed once, and the top ten hold more than 0.45%. The sample was memory CD4+ T cells from PBMCs. All receptors derive from a man aged 18 to 30 in good health. Some clones in this sample may be carry-over from other donors' samples. The CDR3 runs from the conserved cysteine through the conserved F or W. D genes are given only for firm matches. Some rows have no size entry. The others give once, few or many, or a class for an expanded clone.

D gene: TRBD1; clone size: .; V gene: TRBV2; J gene: TRBJ1-1; CDR3 DNA: TGTGCCAGGAGCAAAGGGACAGGGGGCATTTGGACTGAAGCTTTCTTT; CDR3 protein: CARSKGTGGIWTEAFF
D gene: .; clone size: .; V gene: TRBV6-5; J gene: TRBJ2-7; CDR3 DNA: TGTGCCAGCAGTTCCGGGACCTGGGAGCAGTACTTC; CDR3 protein: CASSSGTWEQYF
D gene: .; clone size: .; V gene: TRBV28; J gene: TRBJ1-3; CDR3 DNA: TGTGCCAGCAGTCCTGGTCCTGGAAACACCATATATTTT; CDR3 protein: CASSPGPGNTIYF
D gene: TRBD2; clone size: .; V gene: TRBV18; J gene: TRBJ2-7; CDR3 DNA: TGTGCCAGCTCACAGGGACTAGCGGGATTCGAGCAGTACTTC; CDR3 protein: CASSQGLAGFEQYF
D gene: TRBD1; clone size: many; V gene: TRBV28; J gene: TRBJ2-2; CDR3 DNA: TGTGCCAGCAGTTCGCAACCGGGACAGGGGGGCCGCACCGGGGAGCTGTTTTTT; CDR3 protein: CASSSQPGQGGRTGELFF
D gene: TRBD1; clone size: .; V gene: TRBV30; J gene: TRBJ1-5; CDR3 DNA: TGTGCCTGGCAGGGAGGGGGCAATAGCAATCAGCCCCAGCATTTT; CDR3 protein: CAWQGGGNSNQPQHF
D gene: .; clone size: .; V gene: TRBV27; J gene: TRBJ2-6; CDR3 DNA: TGTGCCAGCAGTTCAACGTTTCAGGCTGGGGCCAACGTCCTGACTTTC; CDR3 protein: CASSSTFQAGANVLTF
D gene: .; clone size: .; V gene: TRBV25-1; J gene: TRBJ1-4; CDR3 DNA: TGTGCCAGCAGTGAGCTGCGAGGGGAGAGAGAAAAACTGTTTTTT; CDR3 protein: CASSELRGEREKLFF
D gene: .; clone size: .; V gene: TRBV18; J gene: TRBJ2-7; CDR3 DNA: TGTGCCAGCTCACCAGGGAGCGGGCAAGCCTACGAGCAGTACTTC; CDR3 protein: CASSPGSGQAYEQYF
D gene: TRBD1; clone size: .; V gene: TRBV30; J gene: TRBJ2-3; CDR3 DNA: TGTGCCTGGATACAGGGGACCTATACGCAGTATTTT; CDR3 protein: CAWIQGTYTQYF
D gene: .; clone size: .; V gene: TRBV28; J gene: TRBJ2-7; CDR3 DNA: TGTGCCAGCAGTTTCGAGACCTACGAGCAGTACTTC; CDR3 protein: CASSFETYEQYF
D gene: .; clone size: once; V gene: TRBV29-1; J gene: TRBJ2-3; CDR3 DNA: TGCAGCGTTGAAGACACAATCACAGATACGCAGTATTTT; CDR3 protein: CSVEDTITDTQYF
D gene: TRBD1; clone size: .; V gene: TRBV7-9; J gene: TRBJ2-7; CDR3 DNA: TGTGCCAGCAGCTCGGGACAGAGCTCCTACGAGCAGTACTTC; CDR3 protein: CASSSGQSSYEQYF
D gene: .; clone size: .; V gene: TRBV6-5; J gene: TRBJ1-2; CDR3 DNA: TGTGCCAGCAGTCAGCAGGGGAAAGAAGACTATGGCTACACCTTC; CDR3 protein: CASSQQGKEDYGYTF
D gene: .; clone size: .; V gene: TRBV7-2; J gene: TRBJ1-2; CDR3 DNA: TGTGCCAGCAGCTTAGATAAGGGTTATGGCTACACCTTC; CDR3 protein: CASSLDKGYGYTF
D gene: TRBD2; clone size: few; V gene: TRBV15; J gene: TRBJ2-7; CDR3 DNA: TGTGCCACCAGCAGACCCCCGGGAGGGCGGCTCGAGCAGTACTTC; CDR3 protein: CATSRPPGGRLEQYF
D gene: TRBD1; clone size: .; V gene: TRBV7-6; J gene: TRBJ2-5; CDR3 DNA: TGTGCCAGCAGCTTCGACAGGGGCTCCGGAGAGACCCAGTACTTC; CDR3 protein: CASSFDRGSGETQYF
D gene: TRBD2; clone size: .; V gene: TRBV30; J gene: TRBJ2-1; CDR3 DNA: TGTGCCTGGAGTGTCAAAGCGGGAGGGACGCAGTTCTTC; CDR3 protein: CAWSVKAGGTQFF
D gene: .; clone size: .; V gene: TRBV5-1; J gene: TRBJ2-1; CDR3 DNA: TGCGCCAGCACCCCGCAACCGGGACTTAACAATGAGCAGTTCTTC; CDR3 protein: CASTPQPGLNNEQFF
D gene: .; clone size: .; V gene: TRBV7-9; J gene: TRBJ2-7; CDR3 DNA: TGTGCCAGCAGCTTAGCGGGAGGAGGCGAGCAGTACTTC; CDR3 protein: CASSLAGGGEQYF
D gene: TRBD2; clone size: .; V gene: TRBV7-2; J gene: TRBJ2-7; CDR3 DNA: TGTGCCAGCAGCCGATCTGCCTCAACTAGCGGGAGGAGCTCCTACGAGCAGTACTTC; CDR3 protein: CASSRSASTSGRSSYEQYF
D gene: .; clone size: .; V gene: TRBV7-9; J gene: TRBJ2-3; CDR3 DNA: TGTGCCAGCAGGGAGACTAGCACAGATACGCAGTATTTT; CDR3 protein: CASRETSTDTQYF
D gene: .; clone size: .; V gene: TRBV20-1; J gene: TRBJ2-5; CDR3 DNA: TGCAGTGCGCAATGGGAGACCCAGTACTTC; CDR3 protein: CSAQWETQYF
D gene: .; clone size: few; V gene: TRBV5-1; J gene: TRBJ2-2; CDR3 DNA: TGCGCCAGCAGCTCCGGGACAGGAGCGGGGAAATACACCGGGGAGCTGTTTTTT; CDR3 protein: CASSSGTGAGKYTGELFF
D gene: .; clone size: .; V gene: TRBV5-1; J gene: TRBJ2-5; CDR3 DNA: TGCGCCAGCAGCGTATCCGGGGCCTCCTTGGAGCAGTACTTC; CDR3 protein: CASSVSGASLEQYF
D gene: .; clone size: .; V gene: TRBV6-5; J gene: TRBJ1-1; CDR3 DNA: TGTGCCAGCAGTTACGTTCGGTCTGAAGCTTTCTTT; CDR3 protein: CASSYVRSEAFF
D gene: .; clone size: few; V gene: TRBV9; J gene: TRBJ1-1; CDR3 DNA: TGTGCCAGCAGCGTAGGCGGGGCTATGAACACTGAAGCTTTCTTT; CDR3 protein: CASSVGGAMNTEAFF
D gene: .; clone size: .; V gene: TRBV7-9; J gene: TRBJ2-5; CDR3 DNA: TGTGCCGGGAGGGGGGGTGGAGAGACCCAGTACTTC; CDR3 protein: CAGRGGGETQYF
D gene: .; clone size: .; V gene: TRBV5-1; J gene: TRBJ1-2; CDR3 DNA: TGCGCCAGCAGCTTAGACTGGGGAGGTGGCTACACCTTC; CDR3 protein: CASSLDWGGGYTF
D gene: .; clone size: few; V gene: TRBV5-6; J gene: TRBJ2-7; CDR3 DNA: TGTGCCAGCAGCTTGTGGGGGTCCTACGAGCAGTACTTC; CDR3 protein: CASSLWGSYEQYF
D gene: .; clone size: .; V gene: TRBV10-3; J gene: TRBJ2-3; CDR3 DNA: TGTGCCACCTTCCACGCGCTTACTAGCACAGATACGCAGTATTTT; CDR3 protein: CATFHALTSTDTQYF
D gene: TRBD1; clone size: .; V gene: TRBV18; J gene: TRBJ1-1; CDR3 DNA: TGTGCCAGCTCACAATCCGGGACAGTGAACACTGAAGCTTTCTTT; CDR3 protein: CASSQSGTVNTEAFF
D gene: .; clone size: .; V gene: TRBV11-2; J gene: TRBJ2-7; CDR3 DNA: TGTGCCAGCAGCTTAACTCCGGTCTACGAGCAGTACTTC; CDR3 protein: CASSLTPVYEQYF
D gene: .; clone size: once; V gene: TRBV25-1; J gene: TRBJ2-1; CDR3 DNA: TGTGCCAGCAGTGAATATGTGGGGTACAATGAGCAGTTCTTC; CDR3 protein: CASSEYVGYNEQFF
D gene: TRBD1; clone size: .; V gene: TRBV29-1; J gene: TRBJ2-7; CDR3 DNA: TGCAGCGTTGAGGGGACAGGGGTTCTCGAGCAGTACTTC; CDR3 protein: CSVEGTGVLEQYF
D gene: .; clone size: .; V gene: TRBV9; J gene: TRBJ1-3; CDR3 DNA: TGTGCCAGCAGCGTAGGGAACAGCATTGGAAACACCATATATTTT; CDR3 protein: CASSVGNSIGNTIYF
D gene: .; clone size: few; V gene: TRBV9; J gene: TRBJ2-2; CDR3 DNA: TGTGCCAGCAGCCGCATCACCGGGGAGCTGTTTTTT; CDR3 protein: CASSRITGELFF
D gene: .; clone size: .; V gene: TRBV6-5; J gene: TRBJ1-2; CDR3 DNA: TGTGCCAGCAGCCTCGGGACATCCTATGGCTACACCTTC; CDR3 protein: CASSLGTSYGYTF
D gene: TRBD2; clone size: .; V gene: TRBV10-2; J gene: TRBJ2-7; CDR3 DNA: TGCGCCAGCAGTGTGGCCGGGACTAGCGGGTCCTACGAGCAGTACTTC; CDR3 protein: CASSVAGTSGSYEQYF
D gene: .; clone size: .; V gene: TRBV11-3; J gene: TRBJ2-1; CDR3 DNA: TGTGCCAGCAGCTTAGATCACAATGAGCAGTTCTTC; CDR3 protein: CASSLDHNEQFF
D gene: .; clone size: .; V gene: TRBV5-6; J gene: TRBJ1-2; CDR3 DNA: TGTGCCAGCAGCTTGGTAGGCGGTTTCTCGTATGGCTACACCTTC; CDR3 protein: CASSLVGGFSYGYTF
D gene: TRBD2; clone size: .; V gene: TRBV5-1; J gene: TRBJ2-7; CDR3 DNA: TGCGCCAGCACGGAATTAGCGGGAGTTTCCTCCTACGAGCAGTACTTC; CDR3 protein: CASTELAGVSSYEQYF
D gene: .; clone size: few; V gene: TRBV2; J gene: TRBJ1-2; CDR3 DNA: TGTGCCGGGGCACGGGAGCCATCTTCCTATGGCTACACCTTC; CDR3 protein: CAGAREPSSYGYTF
D gene: .; clone size: .; V gene: TRBV9; J gene: TRBJ1-3; CDR3 DNA: TGTGCCAGCAGCTCACCCCCTGGAAACACCATATATTTT; CDR3 protein: CASSSPPGNTIYF
D gene: TRBD1; clone size: .; V gene: TRBV19; J gene: TRBJ2-1; CDR3 DNA: TGTGCCAGTAGTGATCGACAGGGATGGAATGAGCAGTTCTTC; CDR3 protein: CASSDRQGWNEQFF
D gene: TRBD2; clone size: .; V gene: TRBV5-6; J gene: TRBJ2-3; CDR3 DNA: TGTGCCAGCAGCTTATCCTTACTAGCGGGAGAGACAGATACGCAGTATTTT; CDR3 protein: CASSLSLLAGETDTQYF
D gene: .; clone size: .; V gene: TRBV18; J gene: TRBJ2-2; CDR3 DNA: TGTGCCAGCTCACCAGAGCTTTCACGCGGGACGGGCGGGGAGCTGTTTTTT; CDR3 protein: CASSPELSRGTGGELFF
D gene: .; clone size: .; V gene: TRBV27; J gene: TRBJ2-5; CDR3 DNA: TGTGCCAGCAGTGAAAGGGTTCAAGAGACCCAGTACTTC; CDR3 protein: CASSERVQETQYF
D gene: TRBD1; clone size: .; V gene: TRBV7-2; J gene: TRBJ1-1; CDR3 DNA: TGTGCCAGCAGCTACGACAGGGGAGAAGCTTTCTTT; CDR3 protein: CASSYDRGEAFF
D gene: .; clone size: .; V gene: TRBV2; J gene: TRBJ1-5; CDR3 DNA: TGTGCCAGCAGAAGGGACGGTCAGGGGCGCAATCAGCCCCAGCATTTT; CDR3 protein: CASRRDGQGRNQPQHF